Each of the 24 T cell receptor beta chains below was sequenced from the same sample in a study of shared clonotypes between healthy human individuals. Naive CD8 cells comprised CD45RO-negative, CCR7-positively selected cells, excluding terminally differentiated effector memory CD45RA+ cells. Clones were sequenced by immunoSEQ multiplex PCR, and TCRdb holds only the in-frame ones, with some missing. This sample has hundreds of thousands of clones, with around 92% found just once. The source material was naive CD8+ T cells sorted from blood. All receptors come from a man aged 25 to 40 in good health.

This sequence joins TRBV27 and TRBJ2-7; the match to TRBD2 covers 7 bases. V gave up 6 bases and J gave up 3 bases; unmatched junction bases: 8. This CDR3 comprises 14 residues. CDR1 is MNHEY, CDR2 SMNVEV, per germline (reference sequence). The CDR3 spells CASSPKGRDYEQYF. The CDR3 nucleotides read TGTGCCAGCAGCCCAAAGGGGAGGGACTACGAGCAGTACTTC.

V usage is TRBV4-1 and J usage is TRBJ2-3; either TRBD1 or TRBD2 may supply D (6 bases each). Germline CDR1 reads MGHRA; CDR2 reads YSYEKL. V was trimmed by 4 bases and J by 6 bases, leaving 11 bases between them. The CDR3 covers 13 residues. In DNA form, the CDR3 reads TGCGCCAGCAGCCTCCTAGGGGGGGATACGCAGTATTTT. Encoded protein: CASSLLGGDTQYF.

In DNA, the CDR3 is TGTGCCAGCAGCTTCTATCCGGGAGAGGGCGACGAGCAGTACTTC. This translates into CASSFYPGEGDEQYF. This chain joins TRBV5-5 and TRBJ2-7; D possibly corresponds to TRBD2 (6 bases). The CDR3 covers 15 residues. V was clipped by 2 bases and J by 5 bases, with 17 bases between them. CDR1 and CDR2 from the germline V gene are SGHKS and YYEKEE (reference sequence).

The V gene is TRBV11-2, the J gene TRBJ1-2; D remains unclear. The V end lost 5 bases, the J end lost 0 bases, and 16 bases lay between the germline ends. There are 16 residues in the CDR3. Germline V gene data show CDR1 as SGHAT and CDR2 as FQNNGV. The DNA of the CDR3 is TGTGCCAGCAGCCCCTTAGGGAGGGTAGCTAACTATGGCTACACCTTC. Translated: CASSPLGRVANYGYTF.

This clone has only one observation. CDR3 sequence (DNA): TGTGCCAGCAGTTTAACGGGAGAACCCTACAATGAGCAGTTCTTC. Translating it yields CASSLTGEPYNEQFF. V usage is TRBV27 and J usage is TRBJ2-1, with D perhaps TRBD2 (6 bases). V lost 2 bases, J lost 2 bases, and 10 bases lay in between. Germline V gives CDR1 MNHEY, CDR2 SMNVEV (reference sequence). This CDR3 has 15 amino acids.

The V call is TRBV29-1, the J call TRBJ1-2; 8 bases fit TRBD1. In germline, CDR1 is SQVTM, CDR2 ANQGSEA. CDR3 size: 15 residues. Trimming removed 1 base from V and 4 bases from J; junction bases left unmatched: 8. For the CDR3, the DNA is TGCAGCGTTGAAGGGTGGGACAGGACCACCTATGGCTACACCTTC. It yields the protein CSVEGWDRTTYGYTF. Supplemented by reference TRBV29-1 and TRBJ1-2, the full variable domain reads SAVISQKPSRDICQRGTSLTIQCQVDSQVTMMFWYRQQPGQSLTLIATANQGSEATYESGFVIDKFPISRPNLTFSTLTVSNMSPEDSSIYLCSVEGWDRTTYGYTFGSGTRLTVV.

V usage is TRBV29-1 and J usage is TRBJ2-1; 9 nucleotides line up with TRBD2. Unmatched junction bases numbered 7, after V lost 6 bases and J lost 4 bases. Germline CDR1 is SQVTM and CDR2 is ANQGSEA. There are 14 residues in the CDR3. CDR3 DNA: TGCAGCGTAAAGACTAGCGGCGTTTACAATGAGCAGTTCTTC. It codes for CSVKTSGVYNEQFF.

The chain links TRBV28 to TRBJ2-7; D tentatively fits TRBD1 or TRBD2 (5 bases each). V was shortened by 3 bases and J by 0 bases, with 12 bases between the two germline ends. Germline assignment: CDR1 MDHEN and CDR2 SYDVKM. The CDR3 is made up of 15 amino acids. The CDR3 DNA reads as TGTGCCAGCAGTTTGGGGACCGGCTACTCCTACGAGCAGTACTTC. Translated, it gives CASSLGTGYSYEQYF.

The J gene is TRBJ1-5, the V gene TRBV5-8; unclear D gene. V lost 1 base and J 4 bases, leaving 9 bases between the germline ends. The V gene's germline CDR1 is SGHTS and CDR2 YDEGEE. The CDR3 covers 14 residues. The CDR3 is CASSLKGLNQPQHF. The DNA of the CDR3 is TGTGCCAGCAGCTTGAAGGGTTTGAATCAGCCCCAGCATTTT.

This chain links TRBV4-3 with TRBJ2-3; D unclear. CDR1 LGHNA and CDR2 YSLEER come from the germline V gene. V gave up 0 bases and J gave up 2 bases, with 15 bases separating them. The CDR3 sequence is 17 residues long. The CDR3 DNA sequence: TGCGCCAGCAGCCAAGAATTAGATTGGGAATACACAGATACGCAGTATTTT. It translates to CASSQELDWEYTDTQYF.

The V call is TRBV14, the J call TRBJ1-1; 7 bases align to TRBD1. CDR1 and CDR2 from the germline V gene are SGHDN and FVKESK. The junction had 13 bases not matched to a gene; V was cut back by 10 bases and J by 5 bases. CDR3 size: 14 residues. The CDR3 loop is CATATGFDVTEAFF. DNA for the CDR3: TGTGCCACCGCGACAGGGTTTGACGTGACTGAAGCTTTCTTT.

In this sample, this clone turned up a few times. The sample contains more than one DNA sequence encoding this CDR3. The chain combines TRBV27 with TRBJ2-5, with D maybe TRBD1 (6 bases). The CDR3 totals 14 residues. V was clipped by 1 base and J by 5 bases, with 11 bases between them. CDR1 is MNHEY and CDR2 is SMNVEV in the germline V gene (reference sequence). CDR3 sequence reads: CASSLLGGDETQYF. The CDR3 coding sequence is TGTGCCAGCAGTTTATTAGGGGGTGATGAGACCCAGTACTTC.

The chain joins TRBV5-1 to TRBJ2-7, with D hard to call. CDR1 SGHRS and CDR2 YFSETQ come from the germline V gene. The CDR3 spans 14 residues. Trimming shortened V by 2 bases and J by 6 bases, and 15 bases separated the two germline ends. The CDR3 DNA reads as TGCGCCAGCAGCTTTCTGGGCGAAGCTGTCGAGCAGTACTTC. Its translation: CASSFLGEAVEQYF.

The chain employs TRBV27 and TRBJ2-2; either TRBD1 or TRBD2 may supply D (5 bases each). The CDR3 loop spans 15 amino acids. Trimming pared 4 bases from V and 3 bases from J, leaving 12 bases between. The germline V gene encodes CDR1 MNHEY and CDR2 SMNVEV (reference sequence). The CDR3 sequence: CASSSQGPHTGELFF. CDR3 coding DNA: TGTGCCAGCAGTTCTCAGGGACCTCACACCGGGGAGCTGTTTTTT.

The chain is built from TRBV4-1 and TRBJ2-2, with TRBD2 matching 12 bases. The CDR3 extends over 17 amino acids. V was clipped by 2 bases and J by 5 bases; unmatched bases: 6. Germline loops: CDR1 MGHRA, CDR2 YSYEKL. The CDR3 DNA reads as TGCGCCAGCAGCCAACTGGGACTAGCGGGCGGGACCGGGGAGCTGTTTTTT. Amino acid sequence: CASSQLGLAGGTGELFF.

About this clone: Other DNA sequences in this sample translate to the same CDR3. The chain joins TRBV9 to TRBJ2-7, with 8 bases fitting TRBD1. V was pared by 3 bases and J by 2 bases, with 4 bases of the junction left unmatched. CDR3 length: 14 amino acids. Germline CDR1 and CDR2: SGDLS and YYNGEE. The CDR3 bases are TGTGCCAGCAGCGCCGGACAGGGCCCCTACGAGCAGTACTTC. Amino acid sequence: CASSAGQGPYEQYF.

In this sample, this clone turned up once. V is TRBV11-2 and J is TRBJ1-1; 7 nucleotides line up with TRBD1. The CDR3 contains 15 residues. Germline V gene lookup returns CDR1 SGHAT and CDR2 FQNNGV. Germline trimming cut 4 bases from V and 6 bases from J; bases unmatched to any gene: 11. As DNA, the CDR3 is TGTGCCAGCAGCTATGAACAGGGGCCAGCGGCTGAAGCTTTCTTT. Translation: CASSYEQGPAAEAFF.

Remarks on this clone: Other DNA sequences in this sample translate to the same CDR3. V and J are TRBV15 and TRBJ1-5, with 8 bases lining up with TRBD1. V shed 3 bases and J 0 bases; nucleotides not matched to a gene: 1. This CDR3 has 15 residues. The germline gives CDR1 LNHNV, CDR2 YYDKDF (reference sequence). In DNA form, the CDR3 reads TGTGCCACCAGCAGGGACAGGGCTAGCAATCAGCCCCAGCATTTT. This translates into CATSRDRASNQPQHF.

The chain combines TRBV7-9 with TRBJ2-7, with 10 bases matching TRBD2. J was trimmed by 3 bases and V by 4 bases; bases with no gene match: 6. Germline CDR1 SEHNR, CDR2 FQNEAQ (reference sequence). This CDR3 is built from 15 residues. This CDR3 is CASSSGLAVNYEQYF. DNA for the CDR3: TGTGCCAGCAGCTCAGGACTAGCGGTAAACTACGAGCAGTACTTC.

A single count supports this clone. J is TRBJ2-7 and V is TRBV6-6, with a tentative D call TRBD2 (5 bases). Germline loops: CDR1 MNHNY, CDR2 SVGAGI (reference sequence). V lost 0 bases and J lost 4, with 10 bases in between. The CDR3 covers 14 residues. CDR3 residues: CASSYSDPGYEQYF. Here the CDR3 DNA reads TGTGCCAGCAGTTACTCGGACCCGGGGTACGAGCAGTACTTC.

The V call is TRBV4-1, the J call TRBJ1-4; D is undetermined. The V and J ends lost 0 bases and 0 bases respectively, with 23 bases between them. CDR3 size: 21 residues. Germline lookup yields CDR1 MGHRA and CDR2 YSYEKL. As DNA, the CDR3 is TGCGCCAGCAGCCAAGATTCGACGGTCGGGGTGGGTCTTGCAACTAATGAAAAACTGTTTTTT. Translation: CASSQDSTVGVGLATNEKLFF.

The CDR3 coding sequence is TGTGCCATCAGTGTTGGTCAGGGGGCCGGTCAGCCCCAGCATTTT. Its translation is CAISVGQGAGQPQHF. J is TRBJ1-5 and V is TRBV10-3; 8 bases agree with TRBD1. Germline V lookup: CDR1 ENHRY, CDR2 SYGVKD. CDR3 size: 15 residues. Trimming removed 4 bases from V and 6 bases from J; junction bases left unmatched: 8.

This clone appeared a single time. J is TRBJ2-7 and V is TRBV15; D gene unclear. Germline CDR1 LNHNV, CDR2 YYDKDF (reference sequence). The ends were cut back, 6 bases at V and 3 bases at J, with 12 bases in the middle. The CDR3 length is 13 residues. CDR3 region: CATRGPISYEQYF. The DNA for the CDR3 is TGTGCCACCAGAGGACCTATCAGCTACGAGCAGTACTTC.

This clone showed up just once. This rearrangement joins TRBV28 to TRBJ2-3; TRBD1 matches 9 bases. J was trimmed by 4 bases and V by 5 bases; bases with no gene match: 10. CDR3 length: 16 residues. Germline CDR1 reads MDHEN; CDR2 reads SYDVKM. In nucleotides, the CDR3 is TGTGCCAGCAGTCTTCTCATCGGACAGGGGTCAGATACGCAGTATTTT. Amino acids: CASSLLIGQGSDTQYF.